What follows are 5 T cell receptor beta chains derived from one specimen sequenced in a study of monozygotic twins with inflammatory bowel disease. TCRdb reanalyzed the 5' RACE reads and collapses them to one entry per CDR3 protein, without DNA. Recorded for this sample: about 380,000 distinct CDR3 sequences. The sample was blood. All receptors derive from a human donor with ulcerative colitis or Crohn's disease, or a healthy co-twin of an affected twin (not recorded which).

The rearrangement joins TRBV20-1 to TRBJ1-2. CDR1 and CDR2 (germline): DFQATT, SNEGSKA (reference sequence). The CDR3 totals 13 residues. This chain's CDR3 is CSVNPPTNYGYTF.

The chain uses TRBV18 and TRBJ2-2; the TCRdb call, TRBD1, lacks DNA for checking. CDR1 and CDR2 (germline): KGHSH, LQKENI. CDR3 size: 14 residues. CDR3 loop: CATRPGANTGELFF.

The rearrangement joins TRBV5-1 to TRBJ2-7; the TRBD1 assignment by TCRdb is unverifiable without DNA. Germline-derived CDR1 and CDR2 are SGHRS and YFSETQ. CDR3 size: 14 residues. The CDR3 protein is CASSLSGGAYEQYF.

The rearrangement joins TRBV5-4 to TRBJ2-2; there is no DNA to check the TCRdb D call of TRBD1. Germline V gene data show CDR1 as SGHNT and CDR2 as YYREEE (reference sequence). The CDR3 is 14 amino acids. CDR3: CASRAVQGSGELFF.

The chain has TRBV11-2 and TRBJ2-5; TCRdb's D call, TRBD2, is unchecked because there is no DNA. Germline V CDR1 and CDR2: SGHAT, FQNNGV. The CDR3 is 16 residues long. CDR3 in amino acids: CASSLGSASGEETQYF.